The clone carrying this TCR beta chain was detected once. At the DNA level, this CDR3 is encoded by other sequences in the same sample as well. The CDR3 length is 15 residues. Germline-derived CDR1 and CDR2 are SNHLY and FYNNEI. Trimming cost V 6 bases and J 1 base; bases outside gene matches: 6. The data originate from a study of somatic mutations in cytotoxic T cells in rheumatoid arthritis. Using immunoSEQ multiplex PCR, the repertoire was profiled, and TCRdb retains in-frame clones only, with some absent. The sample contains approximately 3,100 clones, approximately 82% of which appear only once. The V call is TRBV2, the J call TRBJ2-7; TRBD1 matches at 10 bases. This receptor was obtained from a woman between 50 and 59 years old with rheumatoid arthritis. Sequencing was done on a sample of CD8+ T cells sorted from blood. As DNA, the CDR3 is TGTGCCAGCAGGCAAGGACAGGGGGTTTCCTACGAGCAGTACTTC. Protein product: CASRQGQGVSYEQYF.